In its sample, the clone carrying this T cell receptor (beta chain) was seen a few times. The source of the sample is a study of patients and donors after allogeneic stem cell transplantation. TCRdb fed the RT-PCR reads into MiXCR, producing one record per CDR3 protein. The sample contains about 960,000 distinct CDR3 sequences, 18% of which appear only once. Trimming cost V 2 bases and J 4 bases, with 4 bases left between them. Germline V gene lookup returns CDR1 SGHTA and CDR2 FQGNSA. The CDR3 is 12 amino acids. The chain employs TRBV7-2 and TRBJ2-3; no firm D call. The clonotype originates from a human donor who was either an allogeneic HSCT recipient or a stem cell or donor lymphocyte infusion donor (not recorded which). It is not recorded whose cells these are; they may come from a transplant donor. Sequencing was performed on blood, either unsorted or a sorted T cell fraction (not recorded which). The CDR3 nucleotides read TGTGCCAGCAGCTTATGGCCAGATACGCAGTATTTT. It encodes CASSLWPDTQYF.